These T cell receptor beta chains were read from a single sample in a study of blood T cell repertoires in COVID-19. Some clones are missing from TCRdb's copy, which holds only in-frame ones; the method was immunoSEQ multiplex PCR. The table shows fewer than 300,000 clones, with around four fifths occurring only once. The specimen was peripheral blood. These receptors were collected from a woman between 65 and 79 years old with active or convalescent COVID-19. Both conserved end residues are part of each CDR3. The D gene is left open where the match is weak. The size field is filled for only some rows; it gives once, few, many or a size class.

D gene,V gene,J gene,clone size,CDR3 DNA,CDR3 protein
NA,TRBV5-4,TRBJ2-2,once,TGTGCCAGCAGCCCTAGTAAGGAGGCGAACACCGGGGAGCTGTTTTTT,CASSPSKEANTGELFF
TRBD1,TRBV6-5,TRBJ2-7,NA,TGTGCCAGCATCCTCACCCGGGGACAGGGAGACGAGCAGTACTTC,CASILTRGQGDEQYF
NA,TRBV5-1,TRBJ2-5,NA,TGCGCCAGCAGCTTCTCTCGTCCAGCGGGAGAGACCCAGTACTTC,CASSFSRPAGETQYF
TRBD1,TRBV2,TRBJ1-6,NA,TGTGCCAGCAGATTTACACAGGGGCCTAATTCACCCCTCCACTTT,CASRFTQGPNSPLHF
TRBD2,TRBV3-1/TRBV3-2,TRBJ2-3,NA,TGTGCCAGCAGCCTAGCGGGAGGGTCGGGTGGCACAGATACGCAGTATTTT,CASSLAGGSGGTDTQYF
NA,TRBV21-1,TRBJ2-1,NA,TGTGCCAGCAGCAAAAGGGGACTAACCTACAATGAGCAGTTCTTC,CASSKRGLTYNEQFF
NA,TRBV18,TRBJ1-4,once,TGTGCCAGCTCACCAGCGGGGCTTAATGAAAAACTGTTTTTT,CASSPAGLNEKLFF
TRBD1,TRBV28,TRBJ1-1,NA,TGTGCCAGCAGTTTGGAAGGTGGGACAGGGGTGTTCACTGAAGCTTTCTTT,CASSLEGGTGVFTEAFF
NA,TRBV9,TRBJ1-2,NA,TGTGCCAGCAGCGTAGGGAGCCTGCGGGGGTATGGCTACACCTTC,CASSVGSLRGYGYTF
NA,TRBV7-9,TRBJ1-5,NA,TGTGCCAGCAGCTTAACGGGGGTCCAGCCCCAGCATTTT,CASSLTGVQPQHF
TRBD2,TRBV11-2,TRBJ2-1,NA,TGTGCCAGCAGCTTAGTTGGCGGGGGGCGGGGCAATGAGCAGTTCTTC,CASSLVGGGRGNEQFF
TRBD1,TRBV5-5,TRBJ2-2,NA,TGTGCCAGCAGCCCATTACAGGGGGCCTCGGTTACCGGGGAGCTGTTTTTT,CASSPLQGASVTGELFF
NA,TRBV7-3,TRBJ2-7,NA,TGTGCCAGCAGCTTAGAGGTCGGATGGACCTACGAGCAGTACTTC,CASSLEVGWTYEQYF
TRBD1,TRBV9,TRBJ1-2,few,TGTGCCAGCAGCGACCTCGCCAGGGGGCCCTATGGCTACACCTTC,CASSDLARGPYGYTF
NA,TRBV2,TRBJ2-2,once,TGTGCCAGCAGTGGACAGTCGAACACCGGGGAGCTGTTTTTT,CASSGQSNTGELFF
NA,TRBV7-8,TRBJ2-2,NA,TGTGCCAGCAGGGTGACTAGGGGCTTCCACACCGGGGAGCTGTTTTTT,CASRVTRGFHTGELFF
NA,TRBV3-1/TRBV3-2,TRBJ1-5,NA,TGTGCCAGCAGCCAAGATTGGGGGGGTCAGCCCCAGCATTTT,CASSQDWGGQPQHF
TRBD1,TRBV7-9,TRBJ1-1,NA,TGTGCCAGCAGTCTACAGGGGGCGTTCACTGAAGCTTTCTTT,CASSLQGAFTEAFF
TRBD1,TRBV2,TRBJ2-7,NA,TGTGCCAGCAGATACGACAGGGCTGCCTACGAGCAGTACTTC,CASRYDRAAYEQYF
TRBD1,TRBV28,TRBJ1-4,NA,TGTGCCAGCAGTCTACAGGGGCTTAATGAAAAACTGTTTTTT,CASSLQGLNEKLFF
NA,TRBV4-1,TRBJ2-5,NA,TGCGCCAGCAGCCAAGTAGGGGCAGGGGGGGAGACCCAGTACTTC,CASSQVGAGGETQYF
TRBD1,TRBV5-1,TRBJ2-3,NA,TGCGCCAGCAGCTTCCAGGGGGGCACAGATACGCAGTATTTT,CASSFQGGTDTQYF
TRBD1,TRBV9,TRBJ1-4,NA,TGTGCCAGCAGCGTCCGGACAGGGAGGGGGGAAAAACTGTTTTTT,CASSVRTGRGEKLFF
NA,TRBV5-1,TRBJ1-2,NA,TGCGCCAGCAGCTTGGGAGGTTCCTATGGCTACACCTTC,CASSLGGSYGYTF
NA,TRBV6-6,TRBJ2-5,NA,TGTGCCAGCACCCTCGGGACACCCCAAGAGACCCAGTACTTC,CASTLGTPQETQYF
NA,TRBV6-6,TRBJ2-5,NA,TGTGCCAGCAGGGCGACTAGGTCGGAGACCCAGTACTTC,CASRATRSETQYF
NA,TRBV6-5,TRBJ1-5,NA,TGTGCCAGCAGTCCCGGGTCCGCCGGCAATCAGCCCCAGCATTTT,CASSPGSAGNQPQHF
TRBD1,TRBV7-9,TRBJ1-1,NA,TGTGCCAGCAGCCCCGGGACAGCGAACACTGAAGCTTTCTTT,CASSPGTANTEAFF
TRBD2,TRBV3-1/TRBV3-2,TRBJ2-4,NA,TGTGCCAGCAGCTTGGACGGGGGGAACATTCAGTACTTC,CASSLDGGNIQYF
NA,TRBV3-1/TRBV3-2,TRBJ2-7,NA,TGTGCCAGCAGCCAAGAGGCTCACGAGCAGTACTTC,CASSQEAHEQYF